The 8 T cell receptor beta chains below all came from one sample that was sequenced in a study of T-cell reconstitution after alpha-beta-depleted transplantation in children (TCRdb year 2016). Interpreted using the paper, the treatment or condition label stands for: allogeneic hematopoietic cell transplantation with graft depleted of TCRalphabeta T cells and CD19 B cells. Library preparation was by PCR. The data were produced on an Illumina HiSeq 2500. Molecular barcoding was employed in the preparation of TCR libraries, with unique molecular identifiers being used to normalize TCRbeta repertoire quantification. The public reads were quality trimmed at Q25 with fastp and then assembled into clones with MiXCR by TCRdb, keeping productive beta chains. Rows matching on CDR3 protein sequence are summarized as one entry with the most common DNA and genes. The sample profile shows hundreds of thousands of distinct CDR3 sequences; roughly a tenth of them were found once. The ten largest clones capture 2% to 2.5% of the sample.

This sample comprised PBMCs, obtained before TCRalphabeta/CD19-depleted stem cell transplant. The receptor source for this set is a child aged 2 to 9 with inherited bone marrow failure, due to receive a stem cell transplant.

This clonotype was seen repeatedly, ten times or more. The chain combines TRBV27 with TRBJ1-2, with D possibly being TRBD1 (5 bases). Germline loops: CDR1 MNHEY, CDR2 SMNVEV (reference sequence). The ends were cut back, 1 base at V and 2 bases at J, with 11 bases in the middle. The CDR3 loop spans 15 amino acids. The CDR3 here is CASSLLPAGNYGYTF. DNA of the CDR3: TGTGCCAGCAGTTTATTGCCGGCAGGGAACTATGGCTACACCTTC.

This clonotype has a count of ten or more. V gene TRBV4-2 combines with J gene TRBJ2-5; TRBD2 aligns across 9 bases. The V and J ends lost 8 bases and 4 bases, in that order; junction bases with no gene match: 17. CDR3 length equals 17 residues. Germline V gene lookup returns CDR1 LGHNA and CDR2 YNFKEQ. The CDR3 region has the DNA TGTGCCAGCGCATCGAGGGGAGTAGCGGGAGTAGGAGAGACCCAGTACTTC. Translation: CASASRGVAGVGETQYF.

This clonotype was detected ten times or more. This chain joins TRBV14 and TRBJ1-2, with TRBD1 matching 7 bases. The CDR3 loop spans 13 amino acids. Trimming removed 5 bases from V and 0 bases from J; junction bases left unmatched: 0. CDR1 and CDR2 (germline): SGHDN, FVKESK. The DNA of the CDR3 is TGTGCCAGCAGCGGGACAGCTAACTATGGCTACACCTTC. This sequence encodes CASSGTANYGYTF.

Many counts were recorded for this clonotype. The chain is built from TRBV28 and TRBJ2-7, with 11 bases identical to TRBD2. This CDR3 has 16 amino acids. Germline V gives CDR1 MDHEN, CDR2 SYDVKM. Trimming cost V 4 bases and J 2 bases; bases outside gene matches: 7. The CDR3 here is CASSSMGLAVTYEQYF. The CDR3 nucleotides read TGTGCCAGCAGTTCAATGGGACTAGCGGTTACCTACGAGCAGTACTTC.

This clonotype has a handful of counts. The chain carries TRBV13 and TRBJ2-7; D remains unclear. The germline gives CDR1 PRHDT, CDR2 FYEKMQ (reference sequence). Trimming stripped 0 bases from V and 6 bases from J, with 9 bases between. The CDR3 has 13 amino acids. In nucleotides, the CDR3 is TGTGCCAGCAGCTTAGGACGGCGAACCGAGCAGTACTTC. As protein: CASSLGRRTEQYF.

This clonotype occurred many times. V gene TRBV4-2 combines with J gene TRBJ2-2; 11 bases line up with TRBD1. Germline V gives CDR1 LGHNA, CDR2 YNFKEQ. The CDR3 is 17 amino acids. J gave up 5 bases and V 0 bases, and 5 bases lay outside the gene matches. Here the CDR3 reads CASSQEQGQGATGELFF. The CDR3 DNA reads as TGTGCCAGCAGCCAAGAGCAAGGACAGGGGGCGACCGGGGAGCTGTTTTTT.

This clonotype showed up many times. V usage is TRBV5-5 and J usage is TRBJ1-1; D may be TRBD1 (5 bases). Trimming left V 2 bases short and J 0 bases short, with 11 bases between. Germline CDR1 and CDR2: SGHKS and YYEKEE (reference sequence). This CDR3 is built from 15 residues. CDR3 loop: CASSFSPGLNTEAFF. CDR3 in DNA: TGTGCCAGCAGCTTTTCTCCAGGGCTGAACACTGAAGCTTTCTTT.

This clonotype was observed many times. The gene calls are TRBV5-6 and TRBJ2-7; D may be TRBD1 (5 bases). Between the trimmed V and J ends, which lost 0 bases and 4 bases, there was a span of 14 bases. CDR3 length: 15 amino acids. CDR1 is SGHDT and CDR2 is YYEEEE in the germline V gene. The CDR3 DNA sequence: TGTGCCAGCAGCTTGGGTCCCAGGGCGGCATACGAGCAGTACTTC. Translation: CASSLGPRAAYEQYF.